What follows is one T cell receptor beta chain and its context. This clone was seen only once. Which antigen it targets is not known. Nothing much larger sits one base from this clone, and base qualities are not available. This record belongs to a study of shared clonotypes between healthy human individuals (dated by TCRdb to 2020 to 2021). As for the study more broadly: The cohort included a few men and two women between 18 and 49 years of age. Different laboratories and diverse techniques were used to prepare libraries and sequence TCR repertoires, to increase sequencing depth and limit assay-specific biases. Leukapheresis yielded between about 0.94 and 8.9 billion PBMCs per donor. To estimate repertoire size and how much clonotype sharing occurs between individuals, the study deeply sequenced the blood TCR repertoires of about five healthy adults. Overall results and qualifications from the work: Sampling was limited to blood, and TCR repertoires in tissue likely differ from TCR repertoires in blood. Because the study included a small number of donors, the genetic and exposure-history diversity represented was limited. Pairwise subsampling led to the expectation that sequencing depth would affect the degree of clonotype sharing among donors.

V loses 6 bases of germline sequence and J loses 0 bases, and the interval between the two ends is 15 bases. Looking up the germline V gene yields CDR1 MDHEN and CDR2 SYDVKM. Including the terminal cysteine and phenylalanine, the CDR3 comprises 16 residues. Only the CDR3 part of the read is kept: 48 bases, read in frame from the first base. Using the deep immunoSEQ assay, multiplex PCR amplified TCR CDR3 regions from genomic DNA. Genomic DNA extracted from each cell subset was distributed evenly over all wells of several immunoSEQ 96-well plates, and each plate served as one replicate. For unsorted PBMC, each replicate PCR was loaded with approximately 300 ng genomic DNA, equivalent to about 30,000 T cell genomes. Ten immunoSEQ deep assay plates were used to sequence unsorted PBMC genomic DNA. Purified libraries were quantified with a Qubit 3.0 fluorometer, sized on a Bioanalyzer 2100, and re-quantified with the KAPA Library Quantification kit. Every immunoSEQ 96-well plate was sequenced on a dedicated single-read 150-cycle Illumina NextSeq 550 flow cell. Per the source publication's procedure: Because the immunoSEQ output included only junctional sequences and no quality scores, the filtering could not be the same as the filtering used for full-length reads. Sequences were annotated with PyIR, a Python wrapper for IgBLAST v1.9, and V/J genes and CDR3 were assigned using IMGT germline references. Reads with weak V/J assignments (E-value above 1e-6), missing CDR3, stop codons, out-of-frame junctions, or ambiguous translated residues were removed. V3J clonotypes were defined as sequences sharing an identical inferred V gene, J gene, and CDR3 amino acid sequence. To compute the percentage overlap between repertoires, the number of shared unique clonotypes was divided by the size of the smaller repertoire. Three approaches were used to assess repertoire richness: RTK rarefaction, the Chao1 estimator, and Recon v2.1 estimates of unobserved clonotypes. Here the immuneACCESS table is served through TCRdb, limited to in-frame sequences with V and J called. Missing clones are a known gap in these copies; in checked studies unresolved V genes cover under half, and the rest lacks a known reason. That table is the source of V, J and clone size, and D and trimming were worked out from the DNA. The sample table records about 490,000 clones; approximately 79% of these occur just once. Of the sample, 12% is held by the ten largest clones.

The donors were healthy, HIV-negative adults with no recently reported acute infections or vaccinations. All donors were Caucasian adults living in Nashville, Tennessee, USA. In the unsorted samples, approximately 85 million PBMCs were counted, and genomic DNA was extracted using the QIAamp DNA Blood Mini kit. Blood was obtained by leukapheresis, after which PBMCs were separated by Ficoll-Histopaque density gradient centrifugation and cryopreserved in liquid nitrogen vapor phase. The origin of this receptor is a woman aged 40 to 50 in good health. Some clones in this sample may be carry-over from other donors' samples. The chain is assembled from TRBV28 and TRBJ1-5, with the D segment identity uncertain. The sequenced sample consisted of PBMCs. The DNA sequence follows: TGTGCCAGCAGCACCCCAGGTTCTGGTAGCAATCAGCCCCAGCATTTT. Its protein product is CASSTPGSGSNQPQHF.